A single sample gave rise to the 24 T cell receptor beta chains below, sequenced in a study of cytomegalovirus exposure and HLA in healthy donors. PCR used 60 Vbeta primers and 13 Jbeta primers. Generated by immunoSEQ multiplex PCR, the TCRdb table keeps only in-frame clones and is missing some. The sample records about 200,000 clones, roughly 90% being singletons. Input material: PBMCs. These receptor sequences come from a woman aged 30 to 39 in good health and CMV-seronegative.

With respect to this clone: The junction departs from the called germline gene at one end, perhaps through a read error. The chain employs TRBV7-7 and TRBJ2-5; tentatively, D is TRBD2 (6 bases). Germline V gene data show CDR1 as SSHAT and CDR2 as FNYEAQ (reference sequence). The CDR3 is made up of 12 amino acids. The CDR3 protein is CASSTGEETQYF. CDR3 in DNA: TGTGCTAGCAGCACGGGGGAAGAGACCCAGTACTTC.

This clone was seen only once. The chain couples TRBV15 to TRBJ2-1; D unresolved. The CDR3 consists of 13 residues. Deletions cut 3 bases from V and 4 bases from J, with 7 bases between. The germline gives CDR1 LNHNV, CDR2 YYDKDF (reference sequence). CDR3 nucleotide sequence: TGTGCCACCAGCAGTCAAAATTACAATGAGCAGTTCTTC. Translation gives CATSSQNYNEQFF.

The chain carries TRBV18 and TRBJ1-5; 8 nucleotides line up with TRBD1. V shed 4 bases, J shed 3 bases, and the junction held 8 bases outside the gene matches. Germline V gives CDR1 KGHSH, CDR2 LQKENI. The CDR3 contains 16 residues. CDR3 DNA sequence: TGTGCCAGCTCACAGGACAGGGCTTTTTACAATCAGCCCCAGCATTTT. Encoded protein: CASSQDRAFYNQPQHF.

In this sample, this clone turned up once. CDR3 residues: CASKLQGASTDTQYF. CDR3 nucleotides: TGTGCCAGCAAACTTCAGGGGGCTAGCACAGATACGCAGTATTTT. The V and J genes are TRBV6-1 and TRBJ2-3, with TRBD1 identical over 8 bases. The V segment lost 7 bases and the J segment 0 bases; nucleotides outside the gene matches: 6. Germline CDR1 is MNHNS and CDR2 is SASEGT. The CDR3 runs 15 residues.

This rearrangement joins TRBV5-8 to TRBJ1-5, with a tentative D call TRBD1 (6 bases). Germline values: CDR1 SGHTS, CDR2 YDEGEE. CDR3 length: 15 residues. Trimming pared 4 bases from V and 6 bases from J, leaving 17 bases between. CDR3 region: CASSPRIRGSQPQHF. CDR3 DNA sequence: TGTGCCAGCAGCCCCCGGATCAGGGGCAGTCAGCCCCAGCATTTT.

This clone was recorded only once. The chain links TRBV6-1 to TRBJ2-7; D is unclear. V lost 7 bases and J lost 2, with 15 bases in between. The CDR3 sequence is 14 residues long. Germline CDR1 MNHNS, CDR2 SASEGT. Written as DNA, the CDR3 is TGTGCCAGCACCCCCCTTGGCTTTACCTACGAGCAGTACTTC. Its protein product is CASTPLGFTYEQYF.

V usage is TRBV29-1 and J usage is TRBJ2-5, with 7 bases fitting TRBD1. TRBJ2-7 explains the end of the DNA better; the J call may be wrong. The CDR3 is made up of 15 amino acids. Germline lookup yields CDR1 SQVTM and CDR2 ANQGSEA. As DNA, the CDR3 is TGCAGCGCTGAGGATTGGACAGGAGACCGCTACGAGCAGTACTTC. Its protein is CSAEDWTGDRYEQYF.

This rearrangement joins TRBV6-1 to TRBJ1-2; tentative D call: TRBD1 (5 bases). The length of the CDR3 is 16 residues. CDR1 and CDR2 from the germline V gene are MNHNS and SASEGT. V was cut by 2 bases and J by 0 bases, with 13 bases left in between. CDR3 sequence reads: CASSERRGSANYGYTF. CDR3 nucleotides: TGTGCCAGCAGTGAACGGAGGGGCTCCGCTAACTATGGCTACACCTTC.

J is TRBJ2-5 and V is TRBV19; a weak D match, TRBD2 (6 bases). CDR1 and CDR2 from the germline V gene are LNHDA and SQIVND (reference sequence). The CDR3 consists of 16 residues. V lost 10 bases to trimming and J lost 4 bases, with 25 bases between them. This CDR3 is CATRSPGVPFGETQYF. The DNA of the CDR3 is TGTGCCACTCGAAGCCCGGGAGTCCCATTTGGAGAGACCCAGTACTTC.

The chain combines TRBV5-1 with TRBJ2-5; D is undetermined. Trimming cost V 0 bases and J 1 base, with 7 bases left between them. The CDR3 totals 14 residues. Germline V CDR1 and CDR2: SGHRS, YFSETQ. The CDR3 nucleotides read TGCGCCAGCAGCTTGGTCCCCAGCCAAGAGACCCAGTACTTC. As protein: CASSLVPSQETQYF.

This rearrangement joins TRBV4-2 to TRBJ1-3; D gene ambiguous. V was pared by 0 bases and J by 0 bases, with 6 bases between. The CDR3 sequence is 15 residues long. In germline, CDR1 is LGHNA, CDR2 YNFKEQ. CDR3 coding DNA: TGTGCCAGCAGCCAAGACAGAAGCTCTGGAAACACCATATATTTT. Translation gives CASSQDRSSGNTIYF.

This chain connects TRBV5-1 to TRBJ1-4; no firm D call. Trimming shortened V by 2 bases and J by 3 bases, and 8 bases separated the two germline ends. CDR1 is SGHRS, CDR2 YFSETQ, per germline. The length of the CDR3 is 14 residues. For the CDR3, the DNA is TGCGCCAGCAGCTTCCGCGGATCTAATGAAAAACTGTTTTTT. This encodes CASSFRGSNEKLFF.

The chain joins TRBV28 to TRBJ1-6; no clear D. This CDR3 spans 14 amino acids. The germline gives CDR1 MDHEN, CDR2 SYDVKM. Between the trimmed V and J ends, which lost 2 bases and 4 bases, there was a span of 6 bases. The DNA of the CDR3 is TGTGCCAGCAGTTTAGTTATATATAATTCACCCCTCCACTTT. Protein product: CASSLVIYNSPLHF.

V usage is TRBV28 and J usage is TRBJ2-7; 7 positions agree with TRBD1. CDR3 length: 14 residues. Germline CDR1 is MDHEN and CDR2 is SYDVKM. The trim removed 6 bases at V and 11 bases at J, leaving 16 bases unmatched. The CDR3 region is CASRDTGQVWVEYF. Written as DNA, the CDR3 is TGTGCCAGCAGGGATACAGGACAGGTTTGGGTTGAGTACTTC. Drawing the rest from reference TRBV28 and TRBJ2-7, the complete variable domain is DVKVTQSSRYLVKRTGEKVFLECVQDMDHENMFWYRQDPGLGLRLIYFSYDVKMKEKGDIPEGYSVSREKKERFSLILESASTNQTSMYLCASRDTGQVWVEYFGPGTRLTVT.

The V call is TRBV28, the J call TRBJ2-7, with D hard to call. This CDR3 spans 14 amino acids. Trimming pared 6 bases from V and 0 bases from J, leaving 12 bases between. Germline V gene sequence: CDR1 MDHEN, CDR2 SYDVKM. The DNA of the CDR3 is TGTGCCAGCAGCTCCATGGCCGACTCCTACGAGCAGTACTTC. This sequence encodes CASSSMADSYEQYF. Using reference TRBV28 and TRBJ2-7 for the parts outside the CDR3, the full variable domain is DVKVTQSSRYLVKRTGEKVFLECVQDMDHENMFWYRQDPGLGLRLIYFSYDVKMKEKGDIPEGYSVSREKKERFSLILESASTNQTSMYLCASSSMADSYEQYFGPGTRLTVT.

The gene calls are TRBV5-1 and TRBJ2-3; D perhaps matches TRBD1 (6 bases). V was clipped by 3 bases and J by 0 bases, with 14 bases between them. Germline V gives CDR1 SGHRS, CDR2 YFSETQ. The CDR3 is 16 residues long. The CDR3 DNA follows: TGCGCCAGCAGCTGGGACATTCCTTTTAGCACAGATACGCAGTATTTT. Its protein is CASSWDIPFSTDTQYF.

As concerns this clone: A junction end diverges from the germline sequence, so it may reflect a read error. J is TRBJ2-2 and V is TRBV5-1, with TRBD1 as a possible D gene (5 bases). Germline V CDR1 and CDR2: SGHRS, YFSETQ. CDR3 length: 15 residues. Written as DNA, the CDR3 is TGCACCAGCAGCTTTGAGACAGCGAACACCGGGGAGCTGTTTTTT. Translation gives CTSSFETANTGELFF.

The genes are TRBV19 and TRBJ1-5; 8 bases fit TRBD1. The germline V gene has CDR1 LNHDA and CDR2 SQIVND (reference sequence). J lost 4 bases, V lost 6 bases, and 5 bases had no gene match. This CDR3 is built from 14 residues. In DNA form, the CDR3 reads TGTGCCAGTAGAACAGGGGGAAGTAATCAGCCCCAGCATTTT. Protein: CASRTGGSNQPQHF.

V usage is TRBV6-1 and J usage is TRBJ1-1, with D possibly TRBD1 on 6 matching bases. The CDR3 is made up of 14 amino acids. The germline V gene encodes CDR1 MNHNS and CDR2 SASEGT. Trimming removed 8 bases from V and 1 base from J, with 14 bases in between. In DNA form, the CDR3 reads TGTGCCAGCCAACAGGGCTGGAGGAACACTGAAGCTTTCTTT. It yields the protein CASQQGWRNTEAFF.

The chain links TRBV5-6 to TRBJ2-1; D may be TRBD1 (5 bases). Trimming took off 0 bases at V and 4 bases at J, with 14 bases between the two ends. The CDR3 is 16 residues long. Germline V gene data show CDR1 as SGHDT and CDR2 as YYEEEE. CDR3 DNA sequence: TGTGCCAGCAGCTTGGCCACGTGGGGCCGGTACAATGAGCAGTTCTTC. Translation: CASSLATWGRYNEQFF.

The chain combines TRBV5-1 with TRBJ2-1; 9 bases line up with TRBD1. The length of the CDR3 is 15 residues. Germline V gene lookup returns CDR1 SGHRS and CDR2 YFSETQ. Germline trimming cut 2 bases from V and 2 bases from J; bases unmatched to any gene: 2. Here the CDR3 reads CASSFGTGTYNEQFF. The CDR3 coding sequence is TGCGCCAGCAGCTTTGGGACAGGGACCTACAATGAGCAGTTCTTC.

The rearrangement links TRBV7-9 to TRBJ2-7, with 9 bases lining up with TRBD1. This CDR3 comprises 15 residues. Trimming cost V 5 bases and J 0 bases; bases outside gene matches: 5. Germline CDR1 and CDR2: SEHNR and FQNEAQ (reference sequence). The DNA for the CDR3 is TGTGCCAGCAGCCTCGGGACAGGGAGCTCCTACGAGCAGTACTTC. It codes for CASSLGTGSSYEQYF.

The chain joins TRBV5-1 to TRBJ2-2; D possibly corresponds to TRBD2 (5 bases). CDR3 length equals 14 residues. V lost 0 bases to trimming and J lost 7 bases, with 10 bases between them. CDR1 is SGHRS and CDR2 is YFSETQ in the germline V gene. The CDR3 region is CASSLDPGNGELFF. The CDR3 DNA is TGCGCCAGCAGCTTGGATCCGGGAAACGGGGAGCTGTTTTTT.

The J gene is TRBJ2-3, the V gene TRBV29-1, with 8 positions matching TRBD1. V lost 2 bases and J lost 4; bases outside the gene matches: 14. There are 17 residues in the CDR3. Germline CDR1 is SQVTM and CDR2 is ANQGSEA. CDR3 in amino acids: CSVETSTAGGKPDTQYF. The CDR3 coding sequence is TGCAGCGTTGAAACAAGTACCGCAGGGGGCAAACCAGATACGCAGTATTTT.